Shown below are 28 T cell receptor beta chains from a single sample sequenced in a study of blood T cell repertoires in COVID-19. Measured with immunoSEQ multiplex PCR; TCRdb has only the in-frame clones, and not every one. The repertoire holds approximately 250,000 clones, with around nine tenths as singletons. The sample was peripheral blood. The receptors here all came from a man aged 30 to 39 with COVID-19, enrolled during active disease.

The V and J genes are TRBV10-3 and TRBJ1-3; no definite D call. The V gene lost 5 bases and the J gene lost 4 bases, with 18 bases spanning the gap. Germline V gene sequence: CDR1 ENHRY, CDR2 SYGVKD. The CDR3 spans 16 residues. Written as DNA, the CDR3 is TGTGCCATCAGTTCACGTAAAACAGAATCCGGAAACACCATATATTTT. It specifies CAISSRKTESGNTIYF.

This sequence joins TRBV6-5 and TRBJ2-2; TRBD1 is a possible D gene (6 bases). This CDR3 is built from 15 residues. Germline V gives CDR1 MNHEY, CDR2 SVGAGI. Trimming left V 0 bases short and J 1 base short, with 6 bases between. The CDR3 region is CASSYSTGNTGELFF. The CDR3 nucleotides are TGTGCCAGCAGTTACTCGACAGGGAACACCGGGGAGCTGTTTTTT.

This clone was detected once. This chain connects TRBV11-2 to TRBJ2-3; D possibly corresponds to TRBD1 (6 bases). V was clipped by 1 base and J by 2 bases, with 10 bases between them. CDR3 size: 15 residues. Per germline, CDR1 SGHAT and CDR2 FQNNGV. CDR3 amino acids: CASSLADRLTDTQYF. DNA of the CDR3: TGTGCCAGCAGCTTAGCGGACAGACTCACAGATACGCAGTATTTT.

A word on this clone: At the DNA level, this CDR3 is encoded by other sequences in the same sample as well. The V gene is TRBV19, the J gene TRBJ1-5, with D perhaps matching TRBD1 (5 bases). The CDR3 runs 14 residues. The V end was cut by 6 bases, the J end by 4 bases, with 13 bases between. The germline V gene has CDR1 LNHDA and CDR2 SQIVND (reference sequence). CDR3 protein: CASSRGGGNQPQHF. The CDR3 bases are TGTGCCAGTAGCCGTGGGGGGGGGAATCAGCCCCAGCATTTT.

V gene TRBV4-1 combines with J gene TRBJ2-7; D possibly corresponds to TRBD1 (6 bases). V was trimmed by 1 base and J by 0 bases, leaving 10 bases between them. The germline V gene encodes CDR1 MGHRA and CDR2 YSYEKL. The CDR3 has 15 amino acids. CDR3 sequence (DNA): TGCGCCAGCAGCCAAGCCCGGACAGACTCCTACGAGCAGTACTTC. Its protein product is CASSQARTDSYEQYF.

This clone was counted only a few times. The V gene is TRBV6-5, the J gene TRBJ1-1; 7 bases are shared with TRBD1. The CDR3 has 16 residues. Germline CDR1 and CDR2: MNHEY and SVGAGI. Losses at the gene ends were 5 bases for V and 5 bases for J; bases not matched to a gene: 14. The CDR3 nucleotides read TGTGCCAGCAGTCACTACCCGGGACAGAGTAGGACTGAAGCTTTCTTT. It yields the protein CASSHYPGQSRTEAFF.

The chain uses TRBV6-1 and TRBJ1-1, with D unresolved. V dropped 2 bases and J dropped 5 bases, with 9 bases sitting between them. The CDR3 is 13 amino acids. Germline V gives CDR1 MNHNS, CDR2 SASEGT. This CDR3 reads CASSEKRGTEAFF. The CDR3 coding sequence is TGTGCCAGCAGTGAAAAAAGAGGAACTGAAGCTTTCTTT.

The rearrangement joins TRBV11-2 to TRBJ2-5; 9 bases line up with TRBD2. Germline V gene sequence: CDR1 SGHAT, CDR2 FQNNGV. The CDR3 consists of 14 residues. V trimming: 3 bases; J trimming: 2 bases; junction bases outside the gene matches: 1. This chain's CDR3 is CASSFAGGQETQYF. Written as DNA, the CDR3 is TGTGCCAGCAGCTTCGCGGGGGGGCAAGAGACCCAGTACTTC. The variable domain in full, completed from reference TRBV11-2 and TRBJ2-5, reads EAGVAQSPRYKIIEKRQSVAFWCNPISGHATLYWYQQILGQGPKLLIQFQNNGVVDDSQLPKDRFSAERLKGVDSTLKIQPAKLEDSAVYLCASSFAGGQETQYFGPGTRLLVL.

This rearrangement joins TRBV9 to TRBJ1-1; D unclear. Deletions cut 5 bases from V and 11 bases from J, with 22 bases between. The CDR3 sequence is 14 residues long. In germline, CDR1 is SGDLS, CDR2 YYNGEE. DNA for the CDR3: TGTGCCAGCAGTCCAAGGCTGGGCGCGGGTTCTGCTTTCTTT. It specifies CASSPRLGAGSAFF.

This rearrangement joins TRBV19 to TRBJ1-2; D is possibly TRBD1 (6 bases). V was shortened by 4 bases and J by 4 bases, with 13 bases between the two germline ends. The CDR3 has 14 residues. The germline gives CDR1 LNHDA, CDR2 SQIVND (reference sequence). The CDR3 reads CASSSREGVYGYTF. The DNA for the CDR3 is TGTGCCAGTAGTAGTCGAGAGGGGGTCTATGGCTACACCTTC.

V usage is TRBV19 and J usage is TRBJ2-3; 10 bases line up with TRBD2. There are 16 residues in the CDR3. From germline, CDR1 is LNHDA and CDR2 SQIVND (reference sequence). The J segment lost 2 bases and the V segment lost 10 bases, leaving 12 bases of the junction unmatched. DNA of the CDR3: TGTGCCACCAGAGGCGGACTAGCGGTGGTCACAGATACGCAGTATTTT. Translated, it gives CATRGGLAVVTDTQYF.

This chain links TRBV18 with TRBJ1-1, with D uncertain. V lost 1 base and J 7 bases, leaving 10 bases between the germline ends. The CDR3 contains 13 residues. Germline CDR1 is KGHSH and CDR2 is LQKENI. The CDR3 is CASSPQEFGEAFF. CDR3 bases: TGTGCCAGCTCACCACAAGAGTTCGGTGAAGCTTTCTTT.

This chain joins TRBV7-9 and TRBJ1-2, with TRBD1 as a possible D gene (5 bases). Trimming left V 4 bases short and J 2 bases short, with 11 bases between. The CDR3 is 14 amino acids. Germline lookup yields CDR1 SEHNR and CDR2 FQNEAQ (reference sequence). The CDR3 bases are TGTGCCAGCAGCTCGCGCCAGGGAAACTATGGCTACACCTTC. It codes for CASSSRQGNYGYTF.

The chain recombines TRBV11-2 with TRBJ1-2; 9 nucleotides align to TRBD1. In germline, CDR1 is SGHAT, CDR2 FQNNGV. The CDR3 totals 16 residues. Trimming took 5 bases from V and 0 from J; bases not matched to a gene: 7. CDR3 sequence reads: CASSRDRELPNYGYTF. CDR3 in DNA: TGTGCCAGCAGCCGGGACAGGGAGCTCCCTAACTATGGCTACACCTTC.

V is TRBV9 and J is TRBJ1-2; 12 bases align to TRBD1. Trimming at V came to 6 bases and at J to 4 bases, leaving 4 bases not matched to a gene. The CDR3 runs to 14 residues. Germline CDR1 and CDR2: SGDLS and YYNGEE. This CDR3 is CASTPGQGAYGYTF. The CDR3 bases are TGTGCCAGCACTCCGGGACAGGGGGCCTATGGCTACACCTTC.

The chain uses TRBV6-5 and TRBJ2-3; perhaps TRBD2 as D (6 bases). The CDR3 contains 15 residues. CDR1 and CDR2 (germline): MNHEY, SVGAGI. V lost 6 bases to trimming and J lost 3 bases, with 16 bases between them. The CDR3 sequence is CASSARRGITDTQYF. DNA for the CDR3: TGTGCCAGCAGCGCCAGACGGGGGATAACAGATACGCAGTATTTT.

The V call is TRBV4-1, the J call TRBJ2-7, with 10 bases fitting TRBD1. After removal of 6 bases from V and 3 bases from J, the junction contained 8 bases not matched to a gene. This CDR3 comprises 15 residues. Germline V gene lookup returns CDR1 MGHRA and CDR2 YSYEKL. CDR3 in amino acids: CASSPVWTGGYEQYF. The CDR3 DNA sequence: TGCGCCAGCAGTCCCGTATGGACAGGGGGCTACGAGCAGTACTTC.

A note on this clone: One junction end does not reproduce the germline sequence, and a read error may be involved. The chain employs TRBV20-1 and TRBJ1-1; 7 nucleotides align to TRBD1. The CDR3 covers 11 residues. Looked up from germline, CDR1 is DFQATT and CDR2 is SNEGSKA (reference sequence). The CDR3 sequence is CQTGRNTEAFF. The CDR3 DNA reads TGTCAGACAGGGCGGAACACTGAAGCTTTCTTT.

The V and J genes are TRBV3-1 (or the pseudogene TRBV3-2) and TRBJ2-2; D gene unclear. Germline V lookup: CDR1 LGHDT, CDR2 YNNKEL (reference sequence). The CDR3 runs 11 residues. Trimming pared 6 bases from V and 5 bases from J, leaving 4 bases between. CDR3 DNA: TGTGCCAGCAGACTGACCGGGGAGCTGTTTTTT. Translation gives CASRLTGELFF.

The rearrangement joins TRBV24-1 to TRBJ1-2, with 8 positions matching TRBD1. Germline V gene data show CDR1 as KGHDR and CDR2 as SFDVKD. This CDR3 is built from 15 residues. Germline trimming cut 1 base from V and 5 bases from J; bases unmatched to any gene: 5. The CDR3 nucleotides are TGTGCCACCAGTGATTTAACGACAGGGGAATATGGCTACACCTTC. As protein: CATSDLTTGEYGYTF.

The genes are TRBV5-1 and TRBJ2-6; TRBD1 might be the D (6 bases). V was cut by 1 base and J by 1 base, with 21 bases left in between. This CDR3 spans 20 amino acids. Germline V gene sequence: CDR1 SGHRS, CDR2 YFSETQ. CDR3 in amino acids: CASSLQGISRGMSGANVLTF. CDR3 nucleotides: TGCGCCAGCAGCTTGCAGGGAATAAGTAGGGGGATGTCTGGGGCCAACGTCCTGACTTTC.

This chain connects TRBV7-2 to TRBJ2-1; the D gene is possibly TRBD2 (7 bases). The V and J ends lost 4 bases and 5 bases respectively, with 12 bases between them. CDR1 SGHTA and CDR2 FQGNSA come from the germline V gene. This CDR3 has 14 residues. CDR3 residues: CASSWGRGDNEQFF. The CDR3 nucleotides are TGTGCCAGCAGCTGGGGGAGGGGGGACAATGAGCAGTTCTTC.

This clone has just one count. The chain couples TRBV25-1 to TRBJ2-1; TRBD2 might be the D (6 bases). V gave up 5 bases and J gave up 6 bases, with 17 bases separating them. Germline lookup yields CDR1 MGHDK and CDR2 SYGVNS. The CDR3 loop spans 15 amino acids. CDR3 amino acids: CASSSSWTTPNEQFF. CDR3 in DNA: TGTGCCAGCAGTTCCTCCTGGACTACTCCCAATGAGCAGTTCTTC.

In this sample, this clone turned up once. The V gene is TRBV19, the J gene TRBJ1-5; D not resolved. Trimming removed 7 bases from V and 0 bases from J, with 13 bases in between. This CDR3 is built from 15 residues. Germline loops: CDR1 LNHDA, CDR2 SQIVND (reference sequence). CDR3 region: CASTIRHISNQPQHF. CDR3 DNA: TGTGCCAGTACCATTCGACACATTAGCAATCAGCCCCAGCATTTT.

As DNA, the CDR3 is TGTGCCAGCAGTTTGGCGCAGACAGAAAAACTGTTTTTT. This codes for CASSLAQTEKLFF. J is TRBJ1-4 and V is TRBV27; no firm D call. The V and J ends lost 3 bases and 8 bases respectively, with 10 bases between them. The CDR3 totals 13 residues. The germline V gene encodes CDR1 MNHEY and CDR2 SMNVEV (reference sequence).

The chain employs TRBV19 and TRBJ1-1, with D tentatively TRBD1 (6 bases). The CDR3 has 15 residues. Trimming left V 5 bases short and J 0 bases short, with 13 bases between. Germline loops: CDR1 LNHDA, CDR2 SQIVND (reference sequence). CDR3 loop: CASSPSDRLNTEAFF. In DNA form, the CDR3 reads TGTGCCAGTAGTCCATCAGACAGGTTGAACACTGAAGCTTTCTTT.

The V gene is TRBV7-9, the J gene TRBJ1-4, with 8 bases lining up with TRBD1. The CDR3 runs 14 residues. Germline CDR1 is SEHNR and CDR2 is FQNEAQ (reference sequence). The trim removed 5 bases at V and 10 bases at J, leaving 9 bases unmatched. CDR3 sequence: CASSPAGQGRKLFF. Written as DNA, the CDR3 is TGTGCCAGCAGCCCAGCAGGACAGGGAAGAAAACTGTTTTTT.

The CDR3 loop reads CASSLIIGNRNTGELFF. The CDR3 nucleotides are TGTGCCAGCAGCTTGATTATCGGGAACCGGAACACCGGGGAGCTGTTTTTT. The chain employs TRBV5-4 and TRBJ2-2, with TRBD2 as a possible D gene (5 bases). V was clipped by 1 base and J by 1 base, with 14 bases between them. The germline V gene encodes CDR1 SGHNT and CDR2 YYREEE (reference sequence). The CDR3 runs to 17 residues. Full variable domain (rest looked up from reference TRBV5-4 and TRBJ2-2): ETGVTQSPTHLIKTRGQQVTLRCSSQSGHNTVSWYQQALGQGPQFIFQYYREEENGRGNFPPRFSGLQFPNYSSELNVNALELDDSALYLCASSLIIGNRNTGELFFGEGSRLTVL.